The present entry profiles one T cell receptor (beta chain) with its context. What it binds is not known. The source of the sample is a study of shared clonotypes between healthy human individuals. Findings of the study overall: The study sampled only blood, and tissue repertoires likely differ.

Per germline, CDR1 LNHDA and CDR2 SQIVND (reference sequence). The CDR3 runs to 14 residues. V dropped 4 bases and J dropped 4 bases, with 11 bases sitting between them. Sequencing used immunoSEQ multiplex PCR; TCRdb keeps in-frame clones, though not all of them. Of roughly 2,000,000 clones in the sample, around 93% were seen once. Selected positively for CCR7 and CD45RO-negative, naive CD8 cells excluded terminally differentiated effector memory CD45RA+ cells. Participating donors were healthy, HIV-negative adults free of recent acute infections or vaccinations. Sequences were obtained from naive CD8+ T cells from PBMCs. The rearrangement joins TRBV19 to TRBJ1-5; TRBD1 is a possible D gene (5 bases). This clonotype was sampled from a man aged 18 to 29 in good health. Some clones in this sample may be carry-over from other donors' samples. CDR3 sequence: CASSSREMNQPQHF. DNA for the CDR3: TGTGCCAGTAGTAGCAGGGAGATGAATCAGCCCCAGCATTTT.